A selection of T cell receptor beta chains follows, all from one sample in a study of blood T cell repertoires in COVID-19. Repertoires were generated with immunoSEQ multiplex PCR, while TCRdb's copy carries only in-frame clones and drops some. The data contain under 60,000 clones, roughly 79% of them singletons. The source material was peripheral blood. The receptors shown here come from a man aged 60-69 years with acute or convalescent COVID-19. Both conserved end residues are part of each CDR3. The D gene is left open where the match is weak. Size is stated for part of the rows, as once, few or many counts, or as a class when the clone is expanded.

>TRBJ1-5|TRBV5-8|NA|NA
CASSLLGAGRPQHF
TGTGCCAGCAGCTTGTTGGGGGCAGGTAGGCCCCAGCATTTT
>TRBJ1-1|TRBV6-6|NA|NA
CASNPFTVGAWTEAFF
TGTGCCAGCAACCCCTTTACCGTGGGAGCTTGGACTGAAGCTTTCTTT
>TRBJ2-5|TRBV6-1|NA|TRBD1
CASSETTGFQETQYF
TGTGCCAGCAGTGAGACGACAGGGTTCCAAGAGACCCAGTACTTC
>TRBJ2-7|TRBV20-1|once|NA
CSASGGPQEYEQYF
TGCAGTGCTAGTGGCGGGCCTCAGGAATACGAGCAGTACTTC
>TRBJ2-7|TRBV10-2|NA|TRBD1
CASSWTGSAYEQYF
TGCGCCAGCAGTTGGACAGGGTCTGCCTACGAGCAGTACTTC
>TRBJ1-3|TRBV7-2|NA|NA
CASSSFRESGNTIYF
TGTGCCAGCAGCTCATTTAGGGAGTCCGGAAACACCATATATTTT
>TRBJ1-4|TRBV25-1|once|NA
CASSEDAAGLGGKLFF
TGTGCCAGCAGTGAAGATGCGGCAGGGCTGGGCGGAAAACTGTTTTTT
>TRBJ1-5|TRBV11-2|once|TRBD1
CASSSLGGPNQPQHF
TGTGCCAGCAGCTCATTAGGGGGCCCCAATCAGCCCCAGCATTTT
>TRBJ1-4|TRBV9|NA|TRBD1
CASSPGGFNEKLFF
TGTGCCAGCAGCCCAGGGGGCTTTAATGAAAAACTGTTTTTT
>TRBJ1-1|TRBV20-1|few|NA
CSAVRQDEAFF
TGCAGTGCTGTTAGACAGGATGAAGCTTTCTTT
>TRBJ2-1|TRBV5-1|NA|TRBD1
CASSFAGTGYNEQFF
TGCGCCAGCAGCTTCGCCGGGACAGGCTACAATGAGCAGTTCTTC
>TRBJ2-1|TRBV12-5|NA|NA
CASGLASRRDEQFF
TGTGCTAGTGGTTTGGCCTCCCGCCGGGATGAGCAGTTCTTC
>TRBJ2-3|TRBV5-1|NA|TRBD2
CASSPGTSRAGATDTQYF
TGCGCCAGCAGCCCTGGGACTAGCCGAGCGGGGGCCACAGATACGCAGTATTTT
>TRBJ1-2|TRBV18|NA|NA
CASSPNRVDRPDYGYTF
TGTGCCAGCTCACCAAATAGAGTTGACAGACCCGACTATGGCTACACCTTC
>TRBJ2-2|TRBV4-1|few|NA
CASSQLSGNTNTGELFF
TGCGCCAGCAGCCAATTATCCGGGAATACAAACACCGGGGAGCTGTTTTTT
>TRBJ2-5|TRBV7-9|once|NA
CASSPQETQYF
TGTGCCAGCAGTCCTCAAGAGACCCAGTACTTC
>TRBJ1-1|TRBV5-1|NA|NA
CASSLTSGDTEAFF
TGCGCCAGCAGCTTGACCTCGGGAGACACTGAAGCTTTCTTT
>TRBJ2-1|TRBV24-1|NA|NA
CATSDPSREQFF
TGTGCCACCAGTGATCCTTCACGGGAGCAGTTCTTC
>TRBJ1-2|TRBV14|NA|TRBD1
CASSPRQGANYGYTF
TGTGCCAGCAGTCCAAGACAGGGGGCAAACTATGGCTACACCTTC
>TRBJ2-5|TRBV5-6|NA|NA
CASSSVVGAVQETQYF
TGTGCCAGCAGCTCGGTCGTGGGGGCCGTACAAGAGACCCAGTACTTC
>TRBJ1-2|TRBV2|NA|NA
CASVRDSSALYGYTF
TGTGCCAGCGTACGAGACAGTTCGGCCCTTTATGGCTACACCTTC
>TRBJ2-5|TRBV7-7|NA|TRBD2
CASSFSGGAETQYF
TGTGCCAGCAGCTTCAGCGGGGGGGCGGAGACCCAGTACTTC
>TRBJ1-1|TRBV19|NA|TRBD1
CASHSGGLPFMNTEAFF
TGTGCCAGTCATTCAGGGGGCCTTCCATTCATGAACACTGAAGCTTTCTTT
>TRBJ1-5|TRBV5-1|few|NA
CASSLAGNNQPQHF
TGCGCCAGCAGCTTGGCGGGTAACAATCAGCCCCAGCATTTT
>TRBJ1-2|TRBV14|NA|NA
CASSLREENGYTF
TGTGCCAGCAGCCTAAGGGAGGAGAATGGCTACACCTTC
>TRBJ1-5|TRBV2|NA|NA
CASSERTEDQPQHF
TGTGCCAGCAGTGAGCGGACAGAGGATCAGCCCCAGCATTTT
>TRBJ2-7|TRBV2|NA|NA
CASRPGHSSYEQYF
TGTGCCAGCAGGCCGGGACATAGCTCCTACGAGCAGTACTTC
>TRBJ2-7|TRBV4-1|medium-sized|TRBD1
CASSHPWTGEGYEQYF
TGCGCCAGCAGCCACCCCTGGACAGGGGAGGGCTACGAGCAGTACTTC
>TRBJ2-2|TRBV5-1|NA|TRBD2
CASSLELAGNTGELFF
TGCGCCAGCAGCTTGGAACTAGCGGGGAACACCGGGGAGCTGTTTTTT
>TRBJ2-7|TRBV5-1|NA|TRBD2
CASSLEGTSGDLYEQYF
TGCGCCAGCAGCTTGGAGGGGACTAGCGGGGACCTTTACGAGCAGTACTTC
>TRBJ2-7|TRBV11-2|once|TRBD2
CASSFGLAGQRSYEQYF
TGTGCCAGCAGCTTCGGACTAGCGGGGCAAAGATCCTACGAGCAGTACTTC
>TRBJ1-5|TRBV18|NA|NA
CASSPGGLGQPQHF
TGTGCCAGCTCACCAGGAGGATTGGGACAGCCCCAGCATTTT
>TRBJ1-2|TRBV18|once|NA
CASLNSSNYGYTF
TGTGCCAGCTTAAACAGCAGTAACTATGGCTACACCTTC
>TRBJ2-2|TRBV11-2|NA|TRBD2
CASSLPLAGGKGGELFF
TGTGCCAGCAGCTTGCCCCTAGCGGGGGGGAAGGGCGGGGAGCTGTTTTTT